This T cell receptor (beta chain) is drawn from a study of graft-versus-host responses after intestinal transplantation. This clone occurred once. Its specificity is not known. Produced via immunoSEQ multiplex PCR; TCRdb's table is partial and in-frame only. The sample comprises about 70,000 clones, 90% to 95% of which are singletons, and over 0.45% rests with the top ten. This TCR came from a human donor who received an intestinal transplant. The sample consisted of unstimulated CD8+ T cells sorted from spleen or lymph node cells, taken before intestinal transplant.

The DNA of the CDR3 is TGTGCCAGCAGTTTCCCGCGTTTCTACAATGAGCAGTTCTTC. Its protein is CASSFPRFYNEQFF. The chain uses TRBV28 and TRBJ2-1; D is uncertain. CDR1 and CDR2 from the germline V gene are MDHEN and SYDVKM. The CDR3 spans 14 residues. V was cut by 3 bases and J by 3 bases, with 9 bases left in between.